Sequencing of this T cell receptor (beta chain) was carried out in a study of blood T cells in healthy people across ages. Peripheral blood, roughly 11 milliliters per donor, was collected. This clonotype occurred a few times. With V trimmed by 7 bases and J by 5 bases, 4 bases remained unmatched. This CDR3 is 14 amino acids long. Germline V gene data show CDR1 as KGHDR and CDR2 as SFDVKD. With a J-beta primer mix and a sample-barcoded 5' primer, a second PCR ran about 7 to 12 cycles. TCRdb reprocessed the 5' RACE reads via MiXCR and lists one record per CDR3 protein. Among 1.5 million to 2 million distinct CDR3 sequences, about 30% were seen once, and the ten largest hold 7% to 9%.

This clonotype was obtained from a woman under 40 in good health. Sequencing used blood. The rearrangement joins TRBV24-1 to TRBJ2-1; 10 bases are shared with TRBD1. As DNA, the CDR3 is TGTGCCACCAGCGACAGGGGGCACGACAATGAGCAGTTCTTC. It encodes CATSDRGHDNEQFF.